The following is a T cell receptor (beta chain) sequence with its context. The CDR3 has 15 residues. CDR1 and CDR2 (germline): LGHNA, YSLEER. The V gene end was trimmed by 1 base and the J gene end by 2 bases; junction bases not matched to a gene: 3. This sample is drawn from a study of OX40 agonist ivuxolimab in advanced cancers. Sequenced by immunoSEQ multiplex PCR; TCRdb stores in-frame clones only, minus some. The repertoire holds around 110,000 clones, with 90% as singletons. V is TRBV4-3 and J is TRBJ2-7; 9 nucleotides match TRBD1. The TCR was taken from an adult with an advanced solid tumor such as melanoma, head and neck, liver or kidney cancer. The material was CD4+ or CD8+ T cells sorted from blood, obtained in a trial of the OX40 agonist ivuxolimab. CDR3 region: CASSQGRQGAYEQYF. CDR3 in DNA: TGCGCCAGCAGCCAAGGGCGACAGGGGGCCTACGAGCAGTACTTC.